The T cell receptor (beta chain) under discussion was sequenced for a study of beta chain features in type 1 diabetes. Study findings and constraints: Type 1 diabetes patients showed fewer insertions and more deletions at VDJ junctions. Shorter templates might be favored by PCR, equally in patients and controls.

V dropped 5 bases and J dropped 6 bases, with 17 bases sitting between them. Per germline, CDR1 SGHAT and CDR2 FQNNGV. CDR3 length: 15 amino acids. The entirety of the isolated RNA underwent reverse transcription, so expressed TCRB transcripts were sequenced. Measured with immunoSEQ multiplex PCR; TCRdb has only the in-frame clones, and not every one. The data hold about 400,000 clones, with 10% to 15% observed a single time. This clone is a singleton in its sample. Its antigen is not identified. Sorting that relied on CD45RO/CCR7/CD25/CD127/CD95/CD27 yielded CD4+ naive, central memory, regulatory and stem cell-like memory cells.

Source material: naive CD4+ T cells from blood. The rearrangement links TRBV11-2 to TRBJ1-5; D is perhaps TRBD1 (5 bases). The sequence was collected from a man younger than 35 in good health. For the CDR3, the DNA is TGTGCCAGCAGCCCCGGGGGGGTAGGGCTTCAGCCCCAGCATTTT. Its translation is CASSPGGVGLQPQHF.